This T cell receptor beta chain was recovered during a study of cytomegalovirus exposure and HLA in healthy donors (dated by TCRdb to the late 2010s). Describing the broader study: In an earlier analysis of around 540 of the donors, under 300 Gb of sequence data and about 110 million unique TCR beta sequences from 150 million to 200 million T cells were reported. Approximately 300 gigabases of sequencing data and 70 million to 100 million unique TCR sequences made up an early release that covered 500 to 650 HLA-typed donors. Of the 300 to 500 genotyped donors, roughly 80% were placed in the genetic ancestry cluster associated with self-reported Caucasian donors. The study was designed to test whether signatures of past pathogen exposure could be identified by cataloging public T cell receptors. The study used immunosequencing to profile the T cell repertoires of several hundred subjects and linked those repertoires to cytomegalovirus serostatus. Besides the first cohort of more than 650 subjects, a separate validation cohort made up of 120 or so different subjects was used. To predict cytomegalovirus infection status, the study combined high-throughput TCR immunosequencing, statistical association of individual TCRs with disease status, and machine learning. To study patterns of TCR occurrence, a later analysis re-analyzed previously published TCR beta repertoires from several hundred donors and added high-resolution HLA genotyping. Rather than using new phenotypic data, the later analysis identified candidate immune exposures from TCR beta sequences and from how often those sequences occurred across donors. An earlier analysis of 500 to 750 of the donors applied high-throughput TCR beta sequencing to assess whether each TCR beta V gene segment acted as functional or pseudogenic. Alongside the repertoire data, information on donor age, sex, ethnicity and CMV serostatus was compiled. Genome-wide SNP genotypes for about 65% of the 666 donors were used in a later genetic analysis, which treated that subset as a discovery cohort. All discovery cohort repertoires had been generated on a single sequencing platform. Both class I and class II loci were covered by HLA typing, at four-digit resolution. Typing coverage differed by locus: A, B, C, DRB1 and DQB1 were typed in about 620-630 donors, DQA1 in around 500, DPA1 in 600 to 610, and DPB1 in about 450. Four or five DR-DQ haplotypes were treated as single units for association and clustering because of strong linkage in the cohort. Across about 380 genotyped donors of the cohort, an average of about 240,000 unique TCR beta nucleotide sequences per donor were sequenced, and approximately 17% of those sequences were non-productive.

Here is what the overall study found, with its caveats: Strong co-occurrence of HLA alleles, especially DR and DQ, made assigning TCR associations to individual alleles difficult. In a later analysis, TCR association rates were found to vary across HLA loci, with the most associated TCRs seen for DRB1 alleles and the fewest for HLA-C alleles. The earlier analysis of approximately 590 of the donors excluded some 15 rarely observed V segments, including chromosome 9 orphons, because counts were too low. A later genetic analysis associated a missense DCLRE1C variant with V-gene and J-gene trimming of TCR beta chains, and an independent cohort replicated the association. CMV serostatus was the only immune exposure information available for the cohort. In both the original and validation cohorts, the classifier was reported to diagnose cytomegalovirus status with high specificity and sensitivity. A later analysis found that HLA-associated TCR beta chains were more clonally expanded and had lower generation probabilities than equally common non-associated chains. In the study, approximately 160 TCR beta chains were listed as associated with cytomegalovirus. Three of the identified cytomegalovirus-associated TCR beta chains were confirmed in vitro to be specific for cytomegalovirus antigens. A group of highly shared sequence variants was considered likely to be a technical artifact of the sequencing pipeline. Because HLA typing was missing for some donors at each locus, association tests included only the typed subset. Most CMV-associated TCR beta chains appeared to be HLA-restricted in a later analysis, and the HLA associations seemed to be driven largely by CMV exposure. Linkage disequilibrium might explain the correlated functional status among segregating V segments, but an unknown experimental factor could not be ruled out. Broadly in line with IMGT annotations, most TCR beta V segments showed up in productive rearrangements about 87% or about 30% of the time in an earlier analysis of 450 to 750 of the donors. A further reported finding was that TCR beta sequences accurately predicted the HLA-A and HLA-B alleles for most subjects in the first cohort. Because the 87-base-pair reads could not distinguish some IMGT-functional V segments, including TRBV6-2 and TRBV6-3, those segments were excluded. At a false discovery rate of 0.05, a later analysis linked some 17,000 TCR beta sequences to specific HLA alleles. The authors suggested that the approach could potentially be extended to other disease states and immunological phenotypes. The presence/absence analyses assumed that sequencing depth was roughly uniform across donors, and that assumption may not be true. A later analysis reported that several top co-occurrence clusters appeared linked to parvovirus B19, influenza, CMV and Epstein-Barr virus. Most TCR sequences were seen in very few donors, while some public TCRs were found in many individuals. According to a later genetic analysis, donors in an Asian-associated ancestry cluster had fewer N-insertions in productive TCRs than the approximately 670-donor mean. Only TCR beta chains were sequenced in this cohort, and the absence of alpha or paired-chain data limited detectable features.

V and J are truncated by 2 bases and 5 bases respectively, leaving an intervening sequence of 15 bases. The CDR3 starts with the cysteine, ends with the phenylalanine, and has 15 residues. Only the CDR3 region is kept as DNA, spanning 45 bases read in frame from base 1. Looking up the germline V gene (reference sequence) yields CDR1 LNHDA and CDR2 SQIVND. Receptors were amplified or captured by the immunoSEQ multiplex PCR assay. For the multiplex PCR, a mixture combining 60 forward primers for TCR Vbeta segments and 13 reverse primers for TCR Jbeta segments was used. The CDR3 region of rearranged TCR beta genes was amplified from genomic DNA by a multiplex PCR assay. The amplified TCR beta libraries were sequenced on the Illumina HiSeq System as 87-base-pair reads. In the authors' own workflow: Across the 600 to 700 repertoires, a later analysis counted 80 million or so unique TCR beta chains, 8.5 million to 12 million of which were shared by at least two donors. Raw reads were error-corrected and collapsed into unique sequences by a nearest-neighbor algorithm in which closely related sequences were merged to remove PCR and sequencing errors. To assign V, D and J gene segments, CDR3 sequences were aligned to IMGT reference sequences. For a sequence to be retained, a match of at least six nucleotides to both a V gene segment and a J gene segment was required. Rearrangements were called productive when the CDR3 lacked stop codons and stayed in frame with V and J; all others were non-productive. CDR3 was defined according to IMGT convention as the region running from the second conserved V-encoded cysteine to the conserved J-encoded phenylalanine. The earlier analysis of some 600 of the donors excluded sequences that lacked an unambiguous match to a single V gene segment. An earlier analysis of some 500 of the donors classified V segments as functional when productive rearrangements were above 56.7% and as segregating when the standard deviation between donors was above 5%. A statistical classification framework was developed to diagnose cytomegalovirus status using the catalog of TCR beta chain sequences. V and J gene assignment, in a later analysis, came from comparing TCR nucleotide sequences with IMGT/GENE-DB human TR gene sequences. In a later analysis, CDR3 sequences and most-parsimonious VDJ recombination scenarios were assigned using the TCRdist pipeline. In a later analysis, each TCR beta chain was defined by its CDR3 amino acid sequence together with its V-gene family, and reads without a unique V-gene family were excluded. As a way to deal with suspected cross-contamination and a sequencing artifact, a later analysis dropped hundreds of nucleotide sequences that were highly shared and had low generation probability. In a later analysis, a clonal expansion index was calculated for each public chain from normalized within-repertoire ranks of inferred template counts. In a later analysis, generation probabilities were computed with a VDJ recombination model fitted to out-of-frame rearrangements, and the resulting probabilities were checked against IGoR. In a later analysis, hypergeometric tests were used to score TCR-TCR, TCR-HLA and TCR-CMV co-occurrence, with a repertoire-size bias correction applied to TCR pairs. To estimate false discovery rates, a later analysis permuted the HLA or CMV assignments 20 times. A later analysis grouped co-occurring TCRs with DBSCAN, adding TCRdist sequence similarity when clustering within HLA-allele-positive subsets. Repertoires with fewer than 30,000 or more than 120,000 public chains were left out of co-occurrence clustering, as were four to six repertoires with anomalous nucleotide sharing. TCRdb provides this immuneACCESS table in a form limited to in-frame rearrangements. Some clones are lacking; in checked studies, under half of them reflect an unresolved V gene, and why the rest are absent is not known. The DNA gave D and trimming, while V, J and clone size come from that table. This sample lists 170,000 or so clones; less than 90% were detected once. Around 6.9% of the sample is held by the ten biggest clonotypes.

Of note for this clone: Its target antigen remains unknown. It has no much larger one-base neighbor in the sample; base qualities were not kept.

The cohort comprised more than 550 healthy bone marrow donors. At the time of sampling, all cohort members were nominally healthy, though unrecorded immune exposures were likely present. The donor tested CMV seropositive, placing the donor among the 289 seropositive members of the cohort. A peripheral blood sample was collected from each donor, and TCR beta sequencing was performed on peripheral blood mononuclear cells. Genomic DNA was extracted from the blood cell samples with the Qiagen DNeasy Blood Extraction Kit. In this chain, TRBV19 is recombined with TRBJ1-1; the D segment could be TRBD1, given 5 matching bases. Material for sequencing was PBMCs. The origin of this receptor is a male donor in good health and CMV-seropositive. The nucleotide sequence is TGTGCCAGTAGTATAACCCCCCAGGGCTTGACTGAAGCTTTCTTT. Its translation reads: CASSITPQGLTEAFF.